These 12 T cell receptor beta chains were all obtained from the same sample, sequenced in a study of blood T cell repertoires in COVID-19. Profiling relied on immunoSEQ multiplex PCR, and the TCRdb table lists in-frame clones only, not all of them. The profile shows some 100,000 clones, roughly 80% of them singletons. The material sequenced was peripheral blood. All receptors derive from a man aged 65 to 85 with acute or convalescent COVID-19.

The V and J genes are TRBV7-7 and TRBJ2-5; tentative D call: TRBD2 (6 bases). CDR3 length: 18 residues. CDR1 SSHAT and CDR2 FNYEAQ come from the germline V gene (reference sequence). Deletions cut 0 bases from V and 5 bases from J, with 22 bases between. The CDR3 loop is CASSLAPPASEMGETQYF. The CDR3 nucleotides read TGTGCCAGCAGCTTAGCCCCCCCCGCTAGCGAGATGGGGGAGACCCAGTACTTC.

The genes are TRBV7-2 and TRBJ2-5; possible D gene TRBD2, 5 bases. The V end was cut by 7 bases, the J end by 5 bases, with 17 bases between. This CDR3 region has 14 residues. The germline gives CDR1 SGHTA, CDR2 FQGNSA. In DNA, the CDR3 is TGTGCCAGCACCCCAGCGGCCGTCAGCGAGACCCAGTACTTC. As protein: CASTPAAVSETQYF.

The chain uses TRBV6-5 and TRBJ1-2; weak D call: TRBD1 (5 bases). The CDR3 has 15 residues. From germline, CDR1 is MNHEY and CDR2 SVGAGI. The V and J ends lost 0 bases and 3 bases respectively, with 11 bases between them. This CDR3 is CASSYSLLGDYGYTF. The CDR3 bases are TGTGCCAGCAGTTACTCGCTTCTAGGGGACTATGGCTACACCTTC.

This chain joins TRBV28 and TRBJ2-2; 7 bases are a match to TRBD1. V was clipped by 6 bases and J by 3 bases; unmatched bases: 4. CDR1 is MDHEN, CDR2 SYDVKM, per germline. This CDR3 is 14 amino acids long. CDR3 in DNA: TGTGCCAGCAGGGGACAGATAGACACCGGGGAGCTGTTTTTT. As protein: CASRGQIDTGELFF.

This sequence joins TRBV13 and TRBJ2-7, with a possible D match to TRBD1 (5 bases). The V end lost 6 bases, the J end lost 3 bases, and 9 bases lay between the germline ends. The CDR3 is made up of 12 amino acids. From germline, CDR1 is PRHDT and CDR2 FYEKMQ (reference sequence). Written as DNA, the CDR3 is TGTGCCAGCAGGGTTCAGGGCTACGAGCAGTACTTC. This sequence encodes CASRVQGYEQYF. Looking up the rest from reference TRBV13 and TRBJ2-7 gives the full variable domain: AAGVIQSPRHLIKEKRETATLKCYPIPRHDTVYWYQQGPGQDPQFLISFYEKMQSDKGSIPDRFSAQQFSDYHSELNMSSLELGDSALYFCASRVQGYEQYFGPGTRLTVT.

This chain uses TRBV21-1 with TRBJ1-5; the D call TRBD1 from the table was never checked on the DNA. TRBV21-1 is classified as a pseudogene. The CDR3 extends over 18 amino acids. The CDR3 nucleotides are TGTGCCAGCAGCAAAGAAGGCTCAGGGGGCGACGGCCTTCTGCCCCAGCATTTT. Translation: CASSKEGSGGDGLLPQHF.

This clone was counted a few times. CDR3 DNA: TGCAGCGTCGACCGGGACTCCGATCAGCAGTACTTC. This gives the protein CSVDRDSDQQYF. The chain employs TRBV29-1 and TRBJ2-7, with D possibly being TRBD2 (6 bases). Germline CDR1 SQVTM, CDR2 ANQGSEA. The CDR3 runs to 12 residues. V was cut by 6 bases and J by 8 bases, with 17 bases left in between.

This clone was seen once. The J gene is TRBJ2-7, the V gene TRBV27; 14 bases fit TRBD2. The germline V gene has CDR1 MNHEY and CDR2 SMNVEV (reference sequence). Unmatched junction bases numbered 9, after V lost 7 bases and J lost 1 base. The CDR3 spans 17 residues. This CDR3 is CASTGTSGSIRSYEQYF. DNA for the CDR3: TGTGCCAGCACCGGGACTAGCGGGAGTATCAGGTCCTACGAGCAGTACTTC.

The CDR3 loop reads CSARTSGSFEQYF. As DNA, the CDR3 is TGCAGCGCCCGGACTAGCGGGAGTTTCGAGCAGTACTTC. The V gene is TRBV29-1, the J gene TRBJ2-7; 13 nucleotides align to TRBD2. The CDR3 is made up of 13 amino acids. V was pared by 7 bases and J by 6 bases, with 6 bases of the junction left unmatched. The germline V gene encodes CDR1 SQVTM and CDR2 ANQGSEA.

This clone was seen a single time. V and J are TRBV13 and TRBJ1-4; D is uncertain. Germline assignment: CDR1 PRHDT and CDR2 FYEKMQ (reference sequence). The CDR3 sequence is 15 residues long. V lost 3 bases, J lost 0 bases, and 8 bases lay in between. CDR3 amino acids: CASSLGQTTNEKLFF. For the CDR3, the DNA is TGTGCCAGCAGCTTGGGCCAGACAACTAATGAAAAACTGTTTTTT.

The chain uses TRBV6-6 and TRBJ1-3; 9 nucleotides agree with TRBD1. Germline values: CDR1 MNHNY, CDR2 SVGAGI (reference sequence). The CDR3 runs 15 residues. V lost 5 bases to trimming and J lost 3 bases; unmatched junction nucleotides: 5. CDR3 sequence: CASSRTGADGNTIYF. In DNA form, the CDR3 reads TGTGCCAGCAGTCGGACAGGGGCCGATGGAAACACCATATATTTT.

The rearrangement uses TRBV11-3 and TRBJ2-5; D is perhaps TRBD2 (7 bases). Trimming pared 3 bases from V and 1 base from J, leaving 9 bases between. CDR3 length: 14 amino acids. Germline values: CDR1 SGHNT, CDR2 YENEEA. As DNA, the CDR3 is TGTGCCAGCAGCTTGGGGGGGGCCCAAGAGACCCAGTACTTC. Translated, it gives CASSLGGAQETQYF.